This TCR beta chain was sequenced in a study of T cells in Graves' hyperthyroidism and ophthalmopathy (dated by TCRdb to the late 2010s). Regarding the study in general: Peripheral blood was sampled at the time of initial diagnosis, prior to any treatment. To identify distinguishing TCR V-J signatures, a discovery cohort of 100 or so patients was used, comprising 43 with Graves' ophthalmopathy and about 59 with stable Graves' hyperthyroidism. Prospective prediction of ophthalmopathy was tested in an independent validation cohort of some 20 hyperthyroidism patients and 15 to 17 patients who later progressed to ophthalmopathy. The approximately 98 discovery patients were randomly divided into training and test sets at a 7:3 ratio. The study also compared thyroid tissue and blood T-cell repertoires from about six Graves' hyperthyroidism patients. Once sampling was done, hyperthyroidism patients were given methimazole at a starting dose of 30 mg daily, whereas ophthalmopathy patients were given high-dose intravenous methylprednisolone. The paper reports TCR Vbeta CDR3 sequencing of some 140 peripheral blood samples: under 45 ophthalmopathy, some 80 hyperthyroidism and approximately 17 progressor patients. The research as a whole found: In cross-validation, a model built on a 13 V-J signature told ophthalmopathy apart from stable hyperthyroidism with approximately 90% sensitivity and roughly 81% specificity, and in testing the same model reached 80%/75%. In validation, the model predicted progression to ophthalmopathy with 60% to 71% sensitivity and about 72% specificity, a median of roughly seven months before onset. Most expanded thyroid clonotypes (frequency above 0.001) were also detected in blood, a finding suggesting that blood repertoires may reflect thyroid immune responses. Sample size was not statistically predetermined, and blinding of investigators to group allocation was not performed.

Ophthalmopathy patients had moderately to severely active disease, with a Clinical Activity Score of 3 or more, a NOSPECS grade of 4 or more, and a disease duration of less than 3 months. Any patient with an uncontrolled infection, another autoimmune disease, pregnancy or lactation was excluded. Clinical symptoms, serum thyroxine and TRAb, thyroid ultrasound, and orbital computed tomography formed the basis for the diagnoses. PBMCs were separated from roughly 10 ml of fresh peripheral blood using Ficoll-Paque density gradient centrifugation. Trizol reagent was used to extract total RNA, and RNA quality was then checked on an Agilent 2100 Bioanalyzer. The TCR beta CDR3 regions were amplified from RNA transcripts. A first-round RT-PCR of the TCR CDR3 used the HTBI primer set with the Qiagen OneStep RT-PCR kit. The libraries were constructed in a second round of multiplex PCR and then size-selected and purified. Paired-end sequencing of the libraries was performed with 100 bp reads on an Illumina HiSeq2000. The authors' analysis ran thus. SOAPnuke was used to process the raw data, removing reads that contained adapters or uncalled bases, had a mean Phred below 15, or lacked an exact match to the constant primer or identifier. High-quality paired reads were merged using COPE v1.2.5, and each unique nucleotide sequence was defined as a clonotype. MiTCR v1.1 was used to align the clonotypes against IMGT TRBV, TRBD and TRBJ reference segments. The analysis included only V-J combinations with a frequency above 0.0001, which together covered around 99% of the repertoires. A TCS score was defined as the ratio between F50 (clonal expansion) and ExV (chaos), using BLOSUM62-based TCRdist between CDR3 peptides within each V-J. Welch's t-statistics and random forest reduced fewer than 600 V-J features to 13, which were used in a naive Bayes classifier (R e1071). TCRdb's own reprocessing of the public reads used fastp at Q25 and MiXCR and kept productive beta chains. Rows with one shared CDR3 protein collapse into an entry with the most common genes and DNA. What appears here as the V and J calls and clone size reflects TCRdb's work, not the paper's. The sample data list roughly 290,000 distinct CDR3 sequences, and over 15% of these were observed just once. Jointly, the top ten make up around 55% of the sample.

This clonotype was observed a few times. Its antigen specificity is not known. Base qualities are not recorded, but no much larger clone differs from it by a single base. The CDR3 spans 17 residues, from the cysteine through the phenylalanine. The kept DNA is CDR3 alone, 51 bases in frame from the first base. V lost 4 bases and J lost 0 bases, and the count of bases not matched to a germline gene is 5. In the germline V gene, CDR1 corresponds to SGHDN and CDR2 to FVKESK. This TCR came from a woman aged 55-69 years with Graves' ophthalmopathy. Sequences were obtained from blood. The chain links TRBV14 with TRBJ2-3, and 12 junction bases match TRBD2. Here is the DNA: TGTGCCAGCAGCCCCGGGACTAGCGGGCGGAGCACAGATACGCAGTATTTT. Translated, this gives CASSPGTSGRSTDTQYF.